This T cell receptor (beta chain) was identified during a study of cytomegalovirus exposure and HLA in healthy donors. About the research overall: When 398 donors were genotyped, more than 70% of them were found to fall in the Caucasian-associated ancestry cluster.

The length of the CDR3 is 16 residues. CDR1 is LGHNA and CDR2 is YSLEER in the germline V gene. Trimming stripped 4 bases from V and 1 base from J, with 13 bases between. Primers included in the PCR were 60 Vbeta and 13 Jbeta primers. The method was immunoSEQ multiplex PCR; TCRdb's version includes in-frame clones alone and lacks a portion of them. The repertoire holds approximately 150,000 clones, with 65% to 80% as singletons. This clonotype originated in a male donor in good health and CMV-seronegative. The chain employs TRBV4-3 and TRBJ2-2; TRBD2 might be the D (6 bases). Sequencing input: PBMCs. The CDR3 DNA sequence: TGCGCCAGCAGCCTCATCTGGCGGGGGAACACCGGGGAGCTGTTTTTT. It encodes CASSLIWRGNTGELFF.